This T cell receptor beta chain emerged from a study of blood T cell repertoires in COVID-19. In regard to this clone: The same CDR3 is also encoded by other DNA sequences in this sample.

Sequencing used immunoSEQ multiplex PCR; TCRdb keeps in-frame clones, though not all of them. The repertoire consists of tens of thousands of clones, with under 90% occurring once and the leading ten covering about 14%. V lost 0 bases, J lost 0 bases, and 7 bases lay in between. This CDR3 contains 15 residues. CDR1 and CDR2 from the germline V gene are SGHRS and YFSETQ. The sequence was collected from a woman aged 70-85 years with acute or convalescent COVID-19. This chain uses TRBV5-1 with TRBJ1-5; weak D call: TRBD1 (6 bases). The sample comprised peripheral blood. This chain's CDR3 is CASSLEGGSNQPQHF. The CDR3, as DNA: TGCGCCAGCAGCTTGGAAGGGGGTAGCAATCAGCCCCAGCATTTT.